This entry features one T cell receptor beta chain sequence. Its antigen target is currently unknown. Per-base quality was not reported, and no clone a single base away is much larger than it. Library preparation used the immunoSEQ multiplex PCR assay. A mixture of 60 forward primers for TCR Vbeta segments and 13 reverse primers for TCR Jbeta segments was used in the multiplex PCR. The CDR3 region of rearranged TCR beta genes was amplified from genomic DNA with a multiplex PCR assay. On the Illumina HiSeq System, the amplified TCR beta libraries were sequenced as 87-base-pair reads. In the paper's pipeline: A later analysis counted tens of millions of unique TCR beta chains across the 640 or so repertoires, and about 10 million of these chains were shared by at least two donors. A nearest-neighbor algorithm error-corrected the raw reads and collapsed the reads into unique sequences, merging closely related sequences to remove PCR and sequencing errors. V, D and J gene segments were assigned by aligning CDR3 sequences to IMGT reference sequences. For a sequence to be retained, a match of at least six nucleotides to both a V gene segment and a J gene segment was required. A rearrangement was called productive if the CDR3 had no stop codons and remained in frame with V and J, and every other rearrangement was called non-productive. Following IMGT convention, CDR3 was defined as the stretch from the second conserved V-encoded cysteine up to the conserved J-encoded phenylalanine. In an earlier analysis of approximately 590 of the donors, sequences lacking an unambiguous match to a single V gene segment were excluded. In an earlier analysis of about 590 of the donors, a V segment was called functional when productive rearrangements were above 56.7%, and segregating when the standard deviation between donors exceeded 5%. To diagnose cytomegalovirus status from the catalog of TCR beta chain sequences, a statistical classification framework was built. In a later analysis, V and J genes were assigned by comparing TCR nucleotide sequences against IMGT/GENE-DB human TR gene sequences. In a later analysis, CDR3 sequences and most-parsimonious VDJ recombination scenarios were assigned using the TCRdist pipeline. In a later analysis, each TCR beta chain was defined by its CDR3 amino acid sequence together with its V-gene family, and reads lacking a unique V-gene family were excluded. To address suspected cross-contamination and a sequencing artifact, a later analysis removed approximately 600 highly shared, low-generation-probability nucleotide sequences. A later analysis calculated a clonal expansion index for each public chain from normalized within-repertoire ranks of inferred template counts. Generation probabilities in a later analysis came from a VDJ recombination model fitted to out-of-frame rearrangements, and those results were checked against IGoR. Hypergeometric tests were used in a later analysis to score TCR-TCR, TCR-HLA and TCR-CMV co-occurrence, with a repertoire-size bias correction applied to the TCR pairs. In a later analysis, false discovery rates were estimated by permuting HLA or CMV assignments 20 times. A later analysis grouped co-occurring TCRs with DBSCAN, adding TCRdist sequence similarity when clustering within HLA-allele-positive subsets. For co-occurrence clustering, repertoires with fewer than 30,000 or more than 120,000 public chains were excluded, along with five repertoires with anomalous nucleotide sharing. In TCRdb, the immuneACCESS table is reduced to in-frame sequences with V and J assigned. These tables do not hold every clone; where another copy was compared, an unresolved V gene accounts for under half, and the others remain unexplained. V, J and clone size are those of that table, while D and trimming were read from the DNA. The sample profile shows about 180,000 clones; over 80% of them were found once. Less than 1.5% of the sample is held by the ten biggest clonotypes.

CDR1 LGHNA and CDR2 YSLEER are derived from the germline V gene. The CDR3, from cysteine to phenylalanine, totals 16 residues. CDR3 DNA only is kept here, 48 bases in frame from base 1. Relative to germline, V is missing 1 base and J is missing 2 bases, with 7 bases of the junction outside any gene match. The data derive from a study of cytomegalovirus exposure and HLA in healthy donors (dated 2017 in TCRdb). A note on the overall study: In an earlier analysis of fewer than 750 of the donors, around 300 Gb of sequence data and 100 million or so unique TCR beta sequences from 150 million to 200 million T cells were reported. An early release covering roughly 640 HLA-typed donors comprised 250 to 350 gigabases of sequencing data and around 80 million unique TCR sequences. Of the roughly 430 genotyped donors, about 80% fell in the genetic ancestry cluster associated with self-reported Caucasian donors. The study was designed to test whether signatures of past pathogen exposure could be identified by cataloging public T cell receptors. The T cell repertoires of 666 subjects were profiled by immunosequencing and related to cytomegalovirus serostatus. Besides the first cohort of some 670 subjects, a separate validation cohort made up of 120 different subjects was used. High-throughput TCR immunosequencing, statistical association of individual TCRs with disease status, and machine learning were combined to predict cytomegalovirus infection status. To study patterns of TCR occurrence, a later analysis re-analyzed previously published TCR beta repertoires from 500 to 850 donors and added high-resolution HLA genotyping. Rather than using new phenotypic data, the later analysis identified candidate immune exposures from TCR beta sequences and from how often those sequences occurred across donors. An earlier analysis of around 540 of the donors applied high-throughput TCR beta sequencing to assess whether each TCR beta V gene segment acted as functional or pseudogenic. Donor age, sex, ethnicity and CMV serostatus were compiled together with the repertoire data. A later genetic analysis took genome-wide SNP genotypes for about 55% of the roughly 700 donors and used that subset as a discovery cohort. All discovery cohort repertoires had been generated on a single sequencing platform. HLA typing included class I and class II loci at four-digit resolution. Typing coverage varied by locus: roughly 620-640 donors for A, B, C, DRB1 and DQB1; more than 500 for DQA1; over 600 for DPA1; fewer than 480 for DPB1. A few DR-DQ haplotypes were handled as single units for association and clustering because linkage in the cohort was strong. Among about 410 genotyped donors of the cohort, an average of approximately 240,000 unique TCR beta nucleotide sequences was sequenced per donor, of which about 20% were non-productive. Results and caveats for the whole study, not just this receptor: In a later analysis, HLA-associated TCR beta chains showed more clonal expansion and lower generation probabilities than non-associated chains that were equally common. Because some donors lacked HLA typing at each locus, the association tests relied only on the typed subset. V-gene and J-gene trimming of TCR beta chains was associated with a missense DCLRE1C variant in a later genetic analysis, and the association was replicated in an independent cohort. When HLA alleles, especially DR and DQ, strongly co-occurred, TCR associations were difficult to assign to individual alleles. The sequencing pipeline was judged likely to have produced a cluster of highly shared sequence variants as a technical artifact. Sequencing depth was assumed to be roughly uniform across donors in the presence/absence analyses, though that assumption may not hold. Across donors, most TCR sequences were observed very rarely, whereas some public TCRs were present in many individuals. The study listed 150 to 200 TCR beta chains as associated with cytomegalovirus. A later analysis reported that several top co-occurrence clusters appeared linked to parvovirus B19, influenza, CMV and Epstein-Barr virus. In vitro tests confirmed that a few of the cytomegalovirus-associated TCR beta chains recognize cytomegalovirus antigens. In this cohort, only TCR beta chains were sequenced, and detectable features were limited by the absence of alpha or paired-chain data. In an earlier analysis of some 500 of the donors, most TCR beta V segments appeared in productive rearrangements about 87% or about 30% of the time, broadly matching IMGT annotations. The authors suggested that the approach could potentially be generalized to other disease states and immunological phenotypes. Because counts were too low, 15 to 20 rarely observed V segments, including chromosome 9 orphons, were excluded from the earlier analysis of roughly 580 of the donors. The 87-base-pair reads could not distinguish some IMGT-functional V segments, including TRBV6-2 and TRBV6-3, so those segments were excluded. According to a later analysis, TCR association rates differed among HLA loci, with DRB1 alleles showing the most associated TCRs and HLA-C alleles showing the fewest. In both the original and validation cohorts, the classifier was reported to diagnose cytomegalovirus status with high specificity and sensitivity. Correlated functional status among segregating V segments might reflect linkage disequilibrium, but an unknown experimental factor could not be ruled out. A further reported finding was that TCR beta sequences accurately predicted the HLA-A and HLA-B alleles for most subjects in the first cohort. Compared with the roughly 600-donor mean, donors in an Asian-associated ancestry cluster had fewer N-insertions in productive TCRs, according to a later genetic analysis. A later analysis associated 15,000 to 20,000 TCR beta sequences with specific HLA alleles at a false discovery rate of 0.05. In a later analysis, most CMV-associated TCR beta chains were found to appear HLA-restricted, with HLA associations seemingly driven largely by CMV exposure. CMV serostatus was the only immune exposure information available for the cohort.

The cohort consisted of 666 healthy bone marrow donors. At the time of sampling, all cohort members were nominally healthy, though unrecorded immune exposures were likely present. The donor tested CMV seropositive, placing the donor among the 250 to 300 seropositive members of the cohort. A peripheral blood sample was provided by each donor, and peripheral blood mononuclear cells were used for TCR beta sequencing. Genomic DNA extraction from the blood cell samples was performed with the Qiagen DNeasy Blood Extraction Kit. Rearrangement joined TRBV4-3 to TRBJ2-7; 8 middle bases align to TRBD2. This receptor was identified in a girl aged 5-17 years in good health and CMV-seropositive. The sequencing sample was made of PBMCs. In nucleotides, the sequence is TGCGCCAGCAGCCAAGCTTTATTAGCGGGAACCTACGAGCAGTACTTC. This codes for CASSQALLAGTYEQYF.